These 17 T cell receptor beta chains originate from one sample sequenced in a study of T cell responses to AZD1222 COVID-19 vaccine. TCRdb's copy holds only in-frame clones and misses some; the assay was immunoSEQ multiplex PCR. The repertoire has about 79,000 clones, approximately 80% of them found once; the top ten carry 20% to 25%. The sequencing used peripheral blood, collected on day 0 of AZD1222 vaccination. The receptors were gathered from an adult in good health.

This clone was counted between two and nine times. This sequence joins TRBV7-6 and TRBJ1-4; 12 nucleotides match TRBD1. The CDR3 is 17 residues long. V gave up 4 bases and J gave up 7 bases; unmatched junction bases: 10. Per germline, CDR1 SGHVS and CDR2 FNYEAQ. CDR3 DNA sequence: TGTGCCAGCAGCTCCGGGACAGGGGGCACTCCCGGTGAAAAACTGTTTTTT. This sequence encodes CASSSGTGGTPGEKLFF.

This chain links TRBV19 with TRBJ1-5; D uncertain. The germline V and J ends were trimmed by 5 bases and 7 bases, with 12 bases remaining between them. Germline CDR1 and CDR2: LNHDA and SQIVND (reference sequence). The length of the CDR3 is 13 residues. The CDR3 DNA follows: TGTGCCAGTAGTGGGCAGGTGGGGCAGCCCCAGCATTTT. This translates into CASSGQVGQPQHF. The full variable domain, completed using reference TRBV19 and TRBJ1-5, is DGGITQSPKYLFRKEGQNVTLSCEQNLNHDAMYWYRQDPGQGLRLIYYSQIVNDFQKGDIAEGYSVSREKKESFPLTVTSAQKNPTAFYLCASSGQVGQPQHFGDGTRLSIL.

The CDR3 region is CASSPWGGGNQPQHF. DNA of the CDR3: TGCGCCAGCAGCCCCTGGGGAGGTGGGAATCAGCCCCAGCATTTT. The chain carries TRBV5-1 and TRBJ1-5, with unresolved D. The CDR3 consists of 15 residues. Germline loops: CDR1 SGHRS, CDR2 YFSETQ. Trimming removed 4 bases at V and 4 bases at J, with 15 bases between.

The rearrangement joins TRBV30 to TRBJ1-4; D call uncertain. V lost 1 base to trimming and J lost 4 bases, with 16 bases between them. In germline, CDR1 is GTSNPN, CDR2 SVGIG (reference sequence). This CDR3 spans 16 amino acids. The CDR3 region has the DNA TGTGCCTGGAGTGCCGCTACTACATTGATTAATGAAAAACTGTTTTTT. It yields the protein CAWSAATTLINEKLFF.

This clone was recorded a few times. V gene TRBV7-9 combines with J gene TRBJ2-5; 15 positions agree with TRBD2. J gave up 6 bases and V 1 base, and 12 bases lay outside the gene matches. Per the germline V gene, CDR1 is SEHNR and CDR2 is FQNEAQ (reference sequence). This CDR3 is 19 amino acids long. CDR3 amino acids: CASSLVARTSGRVGKTQYF. The CDR3 DNA is TGTGCCAGCAGCTTAGTAGCGCGGACTAGCGGGAGGGTCGGAAAGACCCAGTACTTC.

The V and J genes are TRBV6-5 and TRBJ2-7, with 8 bases matching TRBD1. CDR1 MNHEY and CDR2 SVGAGI come from the germline V gene. The CDR3 totals 13 residues. J lost 7 bases, V lost 4 bases, and 6 bases had no gene match. The CDR3 DNA follows: TGTGCCAGCAGTTGGTCCCGGGACAGGGAGCAGTACTTC. As protein: CASSWSRDREQYF.

The chain carries TRBV6-6 and TRBJ1-5, with D hard to call. This CDR3 region has 15 residues. Trimming removed 8 bases at V and 4 bases at J, with 18 bases between. Germline CDR1 reads MNHNY; CDR2 reads SVGAGI (reference sequence). This CDR3 is CASLFQLAGNQPQHF. CDR3 nucleotide sequence: TGTGCCAGCCTCTTCCAGCTGGCCGGAAATCAGCCCCAGCATTTT.

This rearrangement joins TRBV18 to TRBJ1-4; TRBD1 might be the D (5 bases). From germline, CDR1 is KGHSH and CDR2 LQKENI. The CDR3 extends over 17 amino acids. The V and J ends lost 2 bases and 5 bases respectively, with 18 bases between them. The CDR3 region has the DNA TGTGCCAGCTCACCAAACCCAGTTACAGGACTAAATGAAAAACTGTTTTTT. It yields the protein CASSPNPVTGLNEKLFF. The variable domain in full, completed from reference TRBV18 and TRBJ1-4, reads NAGVMQNPRHLVRRRGQEARLRCSPMKGHSHVYWYRQLPEEGLKFMVYLQKENIIDESGMPKERFSAEFPKEGPSILRIQQVVRGDSAAYFCASSPNPVTGLNEKLFFGSGTQLSVL.

The gene calls are TRBV19 and TRBJ2-5; the D gene is possibly TRBD1 (6 bases). The CDR3 runs 16 residues. Germline CDR1 LNHDA, CDR2 SQIVND (reference sequence). V lost 3 bases and J 7 bases, leaving 21 bases between the germline ends. CDR3 nucleotide sequence: TGTGCCAGTAGTATCACCTGGGACATCGGACTCGGGACCCAGTACTTC. It encodes CASSITWDIGLGTQYF.

The J gene is TRBJ1-2, the V gene TRBV11-1; no reliable D call. CDR3 length: 14 residues. V gave up 3 bases and J gave up 0 bases, with 8 bases separating them. Germline V gene sequence: CDR1 SGHAT, CDR2 FQDESV (reference sequence). Here the CDR3 reads CASSFDGSNYGYTF. CDR3 nucleotide sequence: TGTGCCAGCAGCTTCGACGGCTCTAACTATGGCTACACCTTC.

The chain carries TRBV30 and TRBJ1-2; unclear D gene. This CDR3 has 15 residues. Germline V gene sequence: CDR1 GTSNPN, CDR2 SVGIG (reference sequence). Trimming removed 0 bases from V and 2 bases from J, with 13 bases in between. The chain's CDR3 is CAWSVSGLKNYGYTF. The CDR3 DNA is TGTGCCTGGAGTGTATCGGGGTTAAAGAACTATGGCTACACCTTC.

The chain links TRBV6-5 to TRBJ1-6, with 10 bases aligning to TRBD1. CDR1 MNHEY and CDR2 SVGAGI come from the germline V gene. The CDR3 is 15 residues long. J lost 6 bases, V lost 5 bases, and 4 bases had no gene match. Written as DNA, the CDR3 is TGTGCCAGCAGTCGCCGGGACAGGGGTAATTCACCCCTCCACTTT. This codes for CASSRRDRGNSPLHF.

This rearrangement joins TRBV6-5 to TRBJ1-2; D is perhaps TRBD1 (6 bases). In germline, CDR1 is MNHEY, CDR2 SVGAGI. The CDR3 totals 12 residues. Trimming took 4 bases from V and 6 from J, leaving 9 bases between them. The CDR3 sequence is CASSLQGNGYTF. In DNA, the CDR3 is TGTGCCAGCAGTTTACAGGGTAATGGCTACACCTTC.

This sequence joins TRBV29-1 and TRBJ1-4, with D perhaps TRBD1 (5 bases). Trimming took off 3 bases at V and 1 base at J, with 6 bases between the two ends. The CDR3 has 13 residues. Germline V gene data show CDR1 as SQVTM and CDR2 as ANQGSEA. CDR3 sequence reads: CSVDGGTNEKLFF. CDR3 DNA: TGCAGCGTTGATGGGGGAACTAATGAAAAACTGTTTTTT.

The V call is TRBV7-9, the J call TRBJ1-1, with TRBD1 matching 11 bases. V was pared by 5 bases and J by 7 bases, with 6 bases of the junction left unmatched. CDR3 length: 14 residues. Germline V gene sequence: CDR1 SEHNR, CDR2 FQNEAQ (reference sequence). DNA of the CDR3: TGTGCCAGCAGCCCTCGGACAGGGGGCAATGAAGCTTTCTTT. Translating it yields CASSPRTGGNEAFF.

This chain connects TRBV15 to TRBJ1-1; D uncertain. V dropped 0 bases and J dropped 4 bases, with 6 bases sitting between them. CDR1 LNHNV and CDR2 YYDKDF come from the germline V gene (reference sequence). The CDR3 is made up of 13 amino acids. CDR3 nucleotides: TGTGCCACCAGCAGAGATCAAAGCACTGAAGCTTTCTTT. Translation gives CATSRDQSTEAFF. The whole variable domain, remainder taken from reference TRBV15 and TRBJ1-1, is DAMVIQNPRYQVTQFGKPVTLSCSQTLNHNVMYWYQQKSSQAPKLLFHYYDKDFNNEADTPDNFQSRRPNTSFCFLDIRSPGLGDTAMYLCATSRDQSTEAFFGQGTRLTVV.

The chain joins TRBV5-5 to TRBJ1-2; 10 bases fit TRBD1. Germline V gene sequence: CDR1 SGHKS, CDR2 YYEKEE (reference sequence). The CDR3 length is 13 residues. With V trimmed by 3 bases and J by 8 bases, 4 bases remained unmatched. The CDR3: CASSSGTGDGYTF. In DNA, the CDR3 is TGTGCCAGCAGCTCCGGGACAGGGGACGGCTACACCTTC.